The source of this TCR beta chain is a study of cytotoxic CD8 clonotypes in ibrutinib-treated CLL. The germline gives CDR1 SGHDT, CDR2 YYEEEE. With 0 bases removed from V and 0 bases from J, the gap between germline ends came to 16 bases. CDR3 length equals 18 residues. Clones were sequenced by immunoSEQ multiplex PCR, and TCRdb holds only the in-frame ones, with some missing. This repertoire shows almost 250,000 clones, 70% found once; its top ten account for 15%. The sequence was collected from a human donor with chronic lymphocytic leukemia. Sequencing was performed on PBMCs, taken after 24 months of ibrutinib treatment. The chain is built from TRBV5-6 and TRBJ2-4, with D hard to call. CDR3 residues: CASSLDGSSRVAKNIQYF. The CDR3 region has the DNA TGTGCCAGCAGCTTGGACGGGTCCAGCAGAGTAGCCAAAAACATTCAGTACTTC.